The 9 T cell receptor beta chains presented below share a single source sample, sequenced in a study of shared T cell receptors in the human thymus. TCRdb keeps only in-frame clones here, not all; method: immunoSEQ multiplex PCR. The sample yields around 67,000 clones, about 95% seen once. Sequencing was carried out using thymocytes. All receptors come from a human donor.

The rearrangement uses TRBV4-3 and TRBJ2-7; 11 nucleotides align to TRBD1. The J segment lost 0 bases and the V segment lost 0 bases, leaving 13 bases of the junction unmatched. The germline V gene has CDR1 LGHNA and CDR2 YSLEER. This CDR3 is built from 20 residues. DNA of the CDR3: TGCGCCAGCAGCCAAGAAGGTCGGGTTTGGGGACAGGGGGGCTCCTACGAGCAGTACTTC. Encoded protein: CASSQEGRVWGQGGSYEQYF.

For the CDR3, the DNA is TGTGCCAGCAGTGTGGCGGGGGGAGGCTACGAGCAGTACTTC. Protein: CASSVAGGGYEQYF. This chain connects TRBV6-1 to TRBJ2-7; 8 bases align to TRBD2. The germline gives CDR1 MNHNS, CDR2 SASEGT. The ends lost 4 bases at V and 3 bases at J; junction bases unmatched: 5. This CDR3 is built from 14 residues.

The gene calls are TRBV7-9 and TRBJ2-1; D may be TRBD1 or TRBD2 (5 bases each). Germline V CDR1 and CDR2: SEHNR, FQNEAQ (reference sequence). The V end lost 5 bases, the J end lost 0 bases, and 17 bases lay between the germline ends. This CDR3 spans 17 amino acids. CDR3 nucleotides: TGTGCCAGCAGCGGGGACGGGAAGGATCGCTCCTACAATGAGCAGTTCTTC. Translating it yields CASSGDGKDRSYNEQFF. The whole variable domain, filled in from reference TRBV7-9 and TRBJ2-1, reads DTGVSQNPRHKITKRGQNVTFRCDPISEHNRLYWYRQTLGQGPEFLTYFQNEAQLEKSRLLSDRFSAERPKGSFSTLEIQRTEQGDSAMYLCASSGDGKDRSYNEQFFGPGTRLTVL.

This clone was recorded once. The DNA of the CDR3 is TGTGCCAGCAGCTTTTATCTAGCGGGGGAAGAGACCCAGTACTTC. Translated, it gives CASSFYLAGEETQYF. The rearrangement links TRBV11-2 to TRBJ2-5; 10 bases agree with TRBD2. The CDR3 consists of 15 residues. V dropped 3 bases and J dropped 3; count of bases not matched to a gene: 4. The germline V gene has CDR1 SGHAT and CDR2 FQNNGV.

V usage is TRBV27 and J usage is TRBJ2-2, with D possibly TRBD2 on 6 matching bases. V lost 3 bases, J lost 3 bases, and 8 bases lay in between. This CDR3 has 14 amino acids. Germline V CDR1 and CDR2: MNHEY, SMNVEV (reference sequence). CDR3 protein: CASSFGGYTGELFF. CDR3 DNA: TGTGCCAGCAGTTTCGGGGGATACACCGGGGAGCTGTTTTTT.

This chain connects TRBV19 to TRBJ2-7; possible D gene TRBD1, 6 bases. The V gene lost 3 bases and the J gene lost 3 bases, with 12 bases spanning the gap. The CDR3 extends over 14 amino acids. Germline V gene lookup returns CDR1 LNHDA and CDR2 SQIVND (reference sequence). This CDR3 is CASSISDSFYEQYF. CDR3 nucleotides: TGTGCCAGTAGTATCTCGGACAGCTTCTACGAGCAGTACTTC.

This clone was seen a handful of times. The V call is TRBV19, the J call TRBJ2-7; D is ambiguous. This CDR3 is built from 15 residues. CDR1 and CDR2 (germline): LNHDA, SQIVND (reference sequence). Between the trimmed V and J ends, which lost 3 bases and 2 bases, there was a span of 14 bases. The DNA for the CDR3 is TGTGCCAGTAGTATTGGCCGCTCATTGGCCTACGAGCAGTACTTC. It translates to CASSIGRSLAYEQYF.

The chain recombines TRBV6-1 with TRBJ1-5, with D perhaps matching TRBD1 (5 bases). Trimming took off 3 bases at V and 1 base at J, with 16 bases between the two ends. The CDR3 has 17 residues. Germline loops: CDR1 MNHNS, CDR2 SASEGT. The CDR3 here is CASSDATRDPSNQPQHF. CDR3 DNA sequence: TGTGCCAGCAGTGACGCAACCCGGGACCCCAGCAATCAGCCCCAGCATTTT.

The CDR3 is CATSRPNRDREAYEQYF. The CDR3 bases are TGTGCCACCAGCAGACCGAACCGGGACAGGGAGGCCTACGAGCAGTACTTC. J is TRBJ2-7 and V is TRBV15, with 9 bases fitting TRBD1. This CDR3 contains 17 residues. V trimming: 2 bases; J trimming: 2 bases; junction bases outside the gene matches: 10. Per the germline V gene, CDR1 is LNHNV and CDR2 is YYDKDF (reference sequence).